The 15 T cell receptor beta chains below come from one sample, sequenced in a study of kidney transplant recipient with SARS-CoV-2 infection (dated by TCRdb to the early 2020s). Sample time point, as interpreted from the label and publication: pre-pandemic baseline sample and day 111 after first positive SARS-CoV-2 test. Sequencing relied on an Illumina MiSeq. TCRdb passed the public sequencing reads through fastp at Q25 and MiXCR, retaining productive beta sequences. Merged by CDR3 protein, the rows form single entries marked with the most common genes and DNA. This sample holds under 250,000 distinct CDR3 sequences; 29% were observed only once. The top ten constitute about 7% of the sample. The source was a blood sample, collected at baseline and around day 110 from a kidney transplant recipient. The receptors here all came from a male patient in his 30s who had COVID-19 and was a kidney transplant recipient. It is possible that, after a transplant, some T cells come from the graft donor.

Comment on this clonotype: A much larger clone lies a single base off, so this may be a read error. The chain couples TRBV3-1 to TRBJ2-2, with D tentatively TRBD2 (6 bases). The CDR3 has 17 amino acids. The V end was cut by 2 bases, the J end by 1 base, with 14 bases between. CDR1 is LGHDT and CDR2 is YNNKEL in the germline V gene (reference sequence). The CDR3 reads CASSQRSTSMNTGELFF. In DNA, the CDR3 is TGTGCCAGCAGCCAAAGGTCTACTAGCATGAACACCGGGGAGCTGTTTTTT.

This clonotype appeared many times. The chain combines TRBV19 with TRBJ2-3, with 8 bases matching TRBD1. CDR1 LNHDA and CDR2 SQIVND come from the germline V gene (reference sequence). V lost 2 bases to trimming and J lost 5 bases; unmatched junction nucleotides: 3. The CDR3 extends over 14 amino acids. CDR3 protein: CASSISQGGDTQYF. Written as DNA, the CDR3 is TGTGCCAGTAGTATATCACAGGGGGGAGATACGCAGTATTTT. Full variable domain (outside the CDR3, taken from reference TRBV19 and TRBJ2-3): DGGITQSPKYLFRKEGQNVTLSCEQNLNHDAMYWYRQDPGQGLRLIYYSQIVNDFQKGDIAEGYSVSREKKESFPLTVTSAQKNPTAFYLCASSISQGGDTQYFGPGTRLTVL.

This clonotype was counted many times. The chain is built from TRBV21-1 and TRBJ2-3. TRBV21-1 is annotated as a pseudogene. The CDR3 length is 17 residues. The CDR3, as DNA: TGTGCCAGCAGATTGTTCATAGCTACAGTCATGCAAGATACGCAGTATTTT. This sequence encodes CASRLFIATVMQDTQYF.

This clonotype has ten or more counts. This rearrangement joins TRBV2 to TRBJ1-2; D is undetermined. The CDR3 contains 13 residues. V was trimmed by 5 bases and J by 4 bases, leaving 11 bases between them. Germline CDR1 and CDR2: SNHLY and FYNNEI. CDR3 coding DNA: TGTGCCAGCAGTAGAATTATCAGCTATGGCTACACCTTC. Its translation: CASSRIISYGYTF.

This clonotype was counted ten times or more. The chain couples TRBV19 to TRBJ2-3; TRBD2 is a possible D gene (5 bases). Trimming cost V 8 bases and J 0 bases, with 12 bases left between them. This CDR3 has 14 residues. Germline values: CDR1 LNHDA, CDR2 SQIVND (reference sequence). The CDR3 sequence: CASGFEGSTDTQYF. In nucleotides, the CDR3 is TGTGCCAGTGGTTTTGAGGGAAGCACAGATACGCAGTATTTT.

With regard to this clonotype: Given a much more abundant clone one base away, this may be a read error. V is TRBV4-1 and J is TRBJ2-7; TRBD1 aligns across 10 bases. Looked up from germline, CDR1 is MGHRA and CDR2 is YSYEKL. The CDR3 is made up of 15 amino acids. The V gene end was trimmed by 4 bases and the J gene end by 6 bases; junction bases not matched to a gene: 9. CDR3 coding DNA: TGCGCCAGCAGCCGGGAGGACAGGGGGTGGGGCGAGCAGTACTTC. It translates to CASSREDRGWGEQYF.

Details on this clonotype: A much bigger clone sits one base away, suggesting this may be a read error. This chain links TRBV11-2 with TRBJ1-1; the D is unclear. Germline assignment: CDR1 SGHAT and CDR2 FQNNGV. The CDR3 consists of 13 residues. The CDR3 here is CANSFNGDTEAFF. DNA of the CDR3: TGTGCCAACAGCTTTAACGGGGACACTGAAGCTTTCTTT.

Of note for this clonotype: This may arise from a read error, as a much more abundant clone is one base away. The rearrangement uses TRBV19 and TRBJ2-7; D call uncertain. This CDR3 region has 13 residues. Trimming took 5 bases from V and 5 from J, leaving 13 bases between them. Per germline, CDR1 LNHDA and CDR2 SQIVND (reference sequence). The CDR3 coding sequence is TGTGCCAGTAGTCACGTCCAATTCCACGAGCAGTACTTC. Encoded protein: CASSHVQFHEQYF.

Worth noting for this clonotype: A much larger clone is a single base away; this may be a read error. The CDR3 reads CASSDLQGMSTEAFF. The CDR3 DNA follows: TGTGCCAGCAGTGACCTACAGGGTATGAGCACTGAAGCTTTCTTT. The V and J genes are TRBV6-5 and TRBJ1-1, with D possibly matching TRBD1 (6 bases). CDR3 length: 15 amino acids. Germline V gene sequence: CDR1 MNHEY, CDR2 SVGAGI. V lost 5 bases and J 4 bases, leaving 17 bases between the germline ends.

This clonotype has a count of ten or more. V usage is TRBV10-2 and J usage is TRBJ1-3, with unresolved D. In germline, CDR1 is WSHSY, CDR2 SAAADI. Trimming took 8 bases from V and 0 from J, leaving 11 bases between them. The CDR3 runs 14 residues. CDR3 nucleotide sequence: TGCGCCAGCCGGCCGTCGAGCTCTGGAAACACCATATATTTT. It specifies CASRPSSSGNTIYF.

This clonotype occurred many times. The rearrangement uses TRBV12-3 or TRBV12-4 and TRBJ1-2; D unresolved. The CDR3 totals 12 residues. V shed 3 bases and J shed 8 bases, with 10 bases lying between them. CDR3 loop: CASSFDSTGYTF. The CDR3 nucleotides read TGTGCCAGCAGTTTCGATAGTACCGGCTACACCTTC.

This rearrangement joins TRBV3-2 to TRBJ2-1; the table's D call of TRBD1 was not tested on the DNA. TRBV3-2 is reported as a pseudogene. The CDR3 covers 15 residues. CDR3 region: CASSQAGGGYNEQFF. The CDR3 DNA reads as TGTGCCAGCAGCCAAGCTGGGGGGGGCTACAATGAGCAGTTCTTC.

Regarding this clonotype: A read error is possible here, since a much larger clone lies one base away. V and J are TRBV18 and TRBJ2-3, with 7 bases fitting TRBD2. Germline lookup yields CDR1 KGHSH and CDR2 LQKENI. The CDR3 has 17 residues. This CDR3 reads CANSPPEIAGPTDTQYF. The DNA for the CDR3 is TGTGCCAACTCACCACCGGAGATAGCGGGTCCCACAGATACGCAGTATTTT.

The rearrangement joins TRBV9 to TRBJ2-1, with 7 bases aligning to TRBD2. Germline V lookup: CDR1 SGDLS, CDR2 YYNGEE. V shed 0 bases and J 4 bases; nucleotides not matched to a gene: 7. The CDR3 totals 16 residues. Written as DNA, the CDR3 is TGTGCCAGCAGCGTAGCAGGCGGGAGAAGGTACAATGAGCAGTTCTTC. This sequence encodes CASSVAGGRRYNEQFF.

The chain employs TRBV6-2 or TRBV6-3 and TRBJ2-1; D remains unclear. V lost 0 bases, J lost 9 bases, and 12 bases lay in between. The CDR3 has 14 amino acids. CDR1 and CDR2 from the germline V gene are MNHEY and SVGEGT. Here the CDR3 reads CASSYSSRSVEQFF. DNA for the CDR3: TGTGCCAGCAGTTACTCCTCAAGGAGCGTTGAGCAGTTCTTC.